This T cell receptor (beta chain) emerged from a study of T-cell memory formation after mild COVID-19. The CDR3 runs to 15 residues. Germline trimming cut 2 bases from V and 2 bases from J; bases unmatched to any gene: 4. The germline V gene has CDR1 SGHTA and CDR2 FQGNSA. 5'RACE primed at constant segments yielded TCR alpha and TCR beta cDNA libraries bearing sample barcodes and UMIs. TCRdb reanalysed the 5' RACE reads using MiXCR and keeps one entry per CDR3 protein. The data show fewer than 250,000 distinct CDR3 sequences, around 17% seen once. Sequencing used PBMCs or a T cell subset sorted from them (not recorded which). V gene TRBV7-2 combines with J gene TRBJ1-2; 8 bases map to TRBD1. The receptor was derived from an adult woman who had mild COVID-19 (a few samples of this study predate the infection). Cell type and time point are not known. Here the CDR3 reads CASSLRTGSNYGYTF. The CDR3 DNA sequence: TGTGCCAGCAGCTTAAGGACAGGGTCCAACTATGGCTACACCTTC.